This TCR beta chain was recorded in a study of CD8 T cells in Susac syndrome (dated by TCRdb to the late 2010s). Study-level background: The study used repertoire sequencing to test whether antigen drove CD8+ T cell activation and differentiation in Susac syndrome. Study-level results and caveats: The number of individuals in the TCR sequencing and HLA analysis was recognized as being relatively small.

RNA was extracted with the RNeasy kit and about 0.5 to 1 ug was reverse transcribed using random hexamers. The immunoSEQ multiplex PCR assay, covering 54 Vbeta and 13 Jbeta segments, was used to amplify TCR beta CDR3 regions. PCR amplification bias was corrected by using a synthetic template baseline for primer optimization and computational correction. Under the source paper's analysis protocol: Reads were assigned to V, D and J genes according to IMGT and analyzed in immunoSEQ Analyzer, with only productive sequences retained. To calculate clonality, Shannon entropy was normalized by log2 of the number of productive unique sequences and then subtracted from one. Public and private clones were assessed among the 100 most prevalent clones of each patient and control. A clone was defined as Susac-specific if it was absent from the healthy and MS cohorts, from 1052 published viral clones and from other ImmuneACCESS disease sequences. Starting from the raw public reads, TCRdb applied fastp trimming at Q25, assembled clones with MiXCR and retained in-frame beta chains. Under each unique CDR3 protein, matching rows form one entry showing the most common genes and DNA. The V and J calls here are based on TCRdb, not the publication. This sample is represented by hundreds of thousands of distinct CDR3 sequences; roughly 94% of them were singletons. The top ten hold 0.07% to 0.095% of the sample.

On this clonotype: What this receptor recognizes is not known. One end of the junction varies from germline; a read error may be responsible.

Peripheral blood CD8+ and CD4+ T cells from healthy donors, Susac syndrome patients and multiple sclerosis patients were profiled using high-throughput TCR beta sequencing. The multiple sclerosis controls were treatment-naive patients who had stable or active relapsing-remitting disease and met the revised McDonald criteria. Bulk CD8+ and CD4+ T cells were purified magnetically by negative isolation, whereas CD8+ TEMRA cells were enriched by FACS. Blood was collected in EDTA tubes and processed within 24 hours, with PBMCs isolated through density gradient centrifugation. PBMCs destined for TCR sequencing were cryopreserved in liquid nitrogen and later thawed in a 37 °C water bath. Purity of sorted or isolated CD4+, CD8+ and CD8+ TEMRA cells was at least 90%. CDR1 and CDR2 were assigned from the germline V gene (reference sequence) as LNHDA and SQIVND. The CDR3 spans 12 residues, from the cysteine through the phenylalanine. Of all the DNA, just the CDR3 is kept, 36 bases in frame from base 1.

The chain joins TRBV19 to TRBJ2-7, with the D gene not confidently named. This receptor was identified in a human donor with multiple sclerosis. Sequencing input: CD4+ T cells from PBMCs. The DNA sequence reads TGTGCCAGTAGTACTGGCTCCCACGAGCAGTACTTC. The encoded protein is CASSTGSHEQYF.